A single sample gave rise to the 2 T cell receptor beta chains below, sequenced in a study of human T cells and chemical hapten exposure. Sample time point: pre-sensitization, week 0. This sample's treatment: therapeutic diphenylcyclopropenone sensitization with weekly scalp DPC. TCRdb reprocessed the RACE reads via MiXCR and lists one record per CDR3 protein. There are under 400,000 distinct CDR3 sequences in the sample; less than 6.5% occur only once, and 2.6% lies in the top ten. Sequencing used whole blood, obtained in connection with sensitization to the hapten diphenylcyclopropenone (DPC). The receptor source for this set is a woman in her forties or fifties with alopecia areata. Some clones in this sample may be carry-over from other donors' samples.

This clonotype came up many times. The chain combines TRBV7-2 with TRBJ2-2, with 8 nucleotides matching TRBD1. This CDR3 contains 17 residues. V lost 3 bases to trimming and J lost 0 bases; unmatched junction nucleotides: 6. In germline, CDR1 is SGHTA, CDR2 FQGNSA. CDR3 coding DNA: TGTGCCAGCAGCTTGGGGGACAGGATGGCGAACACCGGGGAGCTGTTTTTT. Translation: CASSLGDRMANTGELFF.

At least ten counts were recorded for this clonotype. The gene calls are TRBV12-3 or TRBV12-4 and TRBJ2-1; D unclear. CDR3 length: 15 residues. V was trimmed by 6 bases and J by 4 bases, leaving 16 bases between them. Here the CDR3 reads CASRSDQVGYNEQFF. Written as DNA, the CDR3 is TGTGCCAGCAGGTCCGACCAGGTGGGGTACAATGAGCAGTTCTTC.